This TCR beta chain was recorded in a study of shared clonotypes between healthy human individuals (dated by TCRdb to the early 2020s). At the level of the whole study: A couple of women and a few men aged 18 to 49 years were included in the cohort. For each donor, CD4 naive and CD4 memory were each run on three plates, CD8 naive on two plates, and CD8 memory on one plate. To estimate repertoire size and how much clonotype sharing occurs between individuals, the study deeply sequenced the blood TCR repertoires of roughly 5 healthy adults. Different laboratories and diverse techniques were used to prepare libraries and sequence TCR repertoires, to increase sequencing depth and limit assay-specific biases. Between about 0.9 and 8.9 billion PBMCs per donor were obtained by leukapheresis.

Using the deep immunoSEQ assay, TCR CDR3 regions were amplified from genomic DNA by multiplex PCR. Extracted genomic DNA from each cell subset was spread evenly across all wells of several immunoSEQ 96-well plates, with each plate serving as a replicate. For sorted subsets, about 210 ng of genomic DNA, equivalent to roughly 30,000 T cell genomes, went into each replicate PCR. Purified libraries were measured with a Qubit 3.0 fluorometer, size-checked on a Bioanalyzer 2100, and measured again with the KAPA Library Quantification kit. Every immunoSEQ 96-well plate was sequenced on a separate single-read 150-cycle Illumina NextSeq 550 flow cell. Per the authors' processing: The immunoSEQ output contained only junctional sequences without quality scores, so filtering could not match that applied to full-length reads. Sequences were annotated with PyIR, a Python wrapper for IgBLAST v1.9, and V/J genes and CDR3 were assigned using IMGT germline references. Any read was removed if the V/J assignment was weak (E-value above 1e-6), the CDR3 was missing, or the read contained stop codons, out-of-frame junctions, or ambiguous translated residues. V3J clonotypes were defined as sequences sharing the same inferred V gene, J gene, and CDR3 amino acid sequence. The percentage overlap between two repertoires was calculated by dividing the number of shared unique clonotypes by the size of the smaller repertoire. Three approaches were used to assess repertoire richness: RTK rarefaction, the Chao1 estimator, and Recon v2.1 estimates of unobserved clonotypes. OLGA was used to compute generation probabilities for all TCRbeta clonotypes that the gDNA method yielded from a handful of donors. TCRdb limited this immuneACCESS table to in-frame rearrangements with V and J called. A share of clones is missing; checked studies link under half to unresolved V genes, and the rest is unexplained. That table is the source of V, J and clone size, and D and trimming were worked out from the DNA. This sample comprises 2 million to 2.5 million clones, approximately 96% of them detected only once. The ten largest clones capture roughly 0.13% of the sample.

The donors were healthy, HIV-negative adults with no recently reported acute infections or vaccinations. Every donor was a Caucasian adult residing in Nashville, Tennessee, USA. CD4+ T cells were enriched by magnetic negative selection; naive cells were then positively selected on CD45RA, and the negative fraction formed the memory subset. After blood collection by leukapheresis, PBMCs were isolated using Ficoll-Histopaque density gradient centrifugation and then cryopreserved in the vapor phase of liquid nitrogen. Analytical flow cytometry was used to check the purity and quantity of each magnetically sorted T cell population. Genomic DNA was isolated from every sorted fraction and measured by UV absorbance on a Nanodrop 2000c. Its CDR3 holds 17 amino acids, cysteine through phenylalanine. The sequence is cut down to CDR3 DNA, 51 bases in frame from base 1. From the germline V gene, CDR1 is SGHTS and CDR2 is YDEGEE. V loses 0 bases, J loses 6 bases, and the germline ends lie 19 bases apart.

Concerning this clone: This clone's antigen is unknown. No much larger clone exists at a distance of one base, and base qualities are not known.

The full study reports these points: Pairwise subsampling led to the expectation that sequencing depth would affect the degree of clonotype sharing among donors. Naive subsets generally had larger estimated clonotype richness than memory subsets. Roughly 5% of naive CD4, more than 3% of naive CD8, 2% to 2.5% of memory CD4, and roughly 0.4% of memory CD8 clonotypes were shared across a few donors. Incomplete sequencing was indicated by rarefaction of sorted-subset datasets, despite the large sequencing depth. The small number of donors limited the genetic and exposure-history diversity represented. Clonotypes shared by all four sorted-subset donors showed higher generation probabilities than non-shared clonotypes. Sampling was limited to blood, and TCR repertoires in tissue likely differ from TCR repertoires in blood.

The clonotype originates from a young man in good health. The sample taken for sequencing was naive CD4+ T cells sorted from blood. The cell subset or site label for this specimen denotes: CD45RA+ positively selected. This sequence uses TRBV5-8 and TRBJ1-5; possibly the D gene is TRBD1, per 6 matching bases. CDR3 sequence: CASSLETRGGSAQPQHF. The DNA sequence reads TGTGCCAGCAGCTTGGAAACTCGAGGGGGGAGCGCTCAGCCCCAGCATTTT.